The T cell receptor beta chain under discussion was sequenced for a study of blood T cells in healthy people across ages. This clonotype was counted only a few times. The use of a sample-barcoded 5' primer and a J-beta primer mix characterized a second PCR of about 7 to 12 cycles. MiXCR, run by TCRdb on the 5' RACE reads, gives a single entry per CDR3 protein. The repertoire holds approximately 780,000 distinct CDR3 sequences, with around 24% as singletons. CDR3 length: 14 residues. The V and J ends lost 4 bases and 6 bases, in that order; junction bases with no gene match: 8. Germline lookup yields CDR1 SGHKS and CDR2 YYEKEE (reference sequence). The sample also formed part of further work on T cells of mothers and their children.

This sequence originates from a boy aged 5 to 17 in good health. This chain joins TRBV5-5 and TRBJ2-5, with 8 bases aligning to TRBD1. Sequencing was carried out using blood. CDR3 sequence: CASSADRGGKTQYF. CDR3 DNA: TGTGCCAGCAGCGCAGACAGGGGCGGGAAGACCCAGTACTTC.